This TCR beta chain was captured in a study of T cells expressing NK-cell markers. Per germline, CDR1 ENHRY and CDR2 SYGVKD. The CDR3 has 16 residues. From the 5' RACE reads, TCRdb lists one entry per CDR3 protein and no DNA. The sample features 450,000 to 600,000 distinct CDR3 sequences, with about 3.6% in its top ten. This chain links TRBV10-3 with TRBJ1-4; checking the TCRdb D call of TRBD1 is not possible without DNA. The sequence was obtained from a man aged 18 to 30 in good health. Sequenced input: blood T cells: a sorted CD56 or NKG2C T cell subset, CD4+ or CD8+ T cells, or bulk PBMC T cells (not recorded which). The CDR3 region is CAISDPGQGINEKLFF.